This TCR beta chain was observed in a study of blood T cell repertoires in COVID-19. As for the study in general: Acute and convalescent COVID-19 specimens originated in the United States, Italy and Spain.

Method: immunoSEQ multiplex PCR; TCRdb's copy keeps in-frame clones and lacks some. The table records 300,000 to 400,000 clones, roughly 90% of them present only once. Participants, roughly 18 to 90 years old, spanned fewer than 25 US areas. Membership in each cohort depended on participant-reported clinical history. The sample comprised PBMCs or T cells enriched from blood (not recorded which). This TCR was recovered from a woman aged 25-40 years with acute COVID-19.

The CDR3, as DNA: TGTGCCAGCAGAGACCGGGACTTTGGCGGCTACACCTTC. It codes for CASRDRDFGGYTF. This chain connects TRBV6-5 to TRBJ1-2; tentatively, D is TRBD1 (5 bases). In germline, CDR1 is MNHEY, CDR2 SVGAGI. The length of the CDR3 is 13 residues. V dropped 6 bases and J dropped 8 bases, with 16 bases sitting between them.